These T cell receptor beta chains were read from a single sample in a study of T-cell memory formation after mild COVID-19. In TCRdb, the 5' RACE reads were re-called with MiXCR into one record per CDR3 protein. The repertoire includes roughly 320,000 distinct CDR3 sequences, around 30% of them detected once, and 13% sits in the top ten. Sequenced material: PBMCs or a T cell subset sorted from them (not recorded which). These receptors came from an adult woman who had mild COVID-19 (a few samples of this study predate the infection). Cell type and time point are not known. CDR3s include the opening cysteine and the closing phenylalanine or tryptophan. Each record gives: V gene, J gene, CDR3 protein.

v_call: TRBV4-1
j_call: TRBJ1-2
cdr3_aa: CASSQDTEIFYGYTF

v_call: TRBV6-5
j_call: TRBJ2-7
cdr3_aa: CASSRSIAGGPKEQYF

v_call: TRBV12-3/TRBV12-4
j_call: TRBJ1-2
cdr3_aa: CASSPGQFSNYGYTF

v_call: TRBV21-1
j_call: TRBJ2-7
cdr3_aa: CASSADRGDEQYF

v_call: TRBV7-8
j_call: TRBJ2-2
cdr3_aa: CASSPHYRGNTGELFF

v_call: TRBV5-5
j_call: TRBJ2-7
cdr3_aa: CASSPGTYLSYEQYF

v_call: TRBV5-6
j_call: TRBJ1-3
cdr3_aa: CASSEGASEYF

v_call: TRBV24-1
j_call: TRBJ2-2
cdr3_aa: CATSGGRVYTGELFF

v_call: TRBV7-3
j_call: TRBJ2-3
cdr3_aa: CASSWGGPTDTQYF

v_call: TRBV5-1
j_call: TRBJ2-1
cdr3_aa: CASSLARGVLAPSSYNEQFF

v_call: TRBV20-1
j_call: TRBJ2-2
cdr3_aa: CSGVAVRNTGELFF

v_call: TRBV19
j_call: TRBJ2-1
cdr3_aa: CASRHLFGENYNEQFF

v_call: TRBV18
j_call: TRBJ1-1
cdr3_aa: CASSPGAKNTEAFF

v_call: TRBV12-3/TRBV12-4
j_call: TRBJ2-3
cdr3_aa: CASSPLAGRADTQYF

v_call: TRBV15
j_call: TRBJ2-7
cdr3_aa: CATSRDLGYEQYF

v_call: TRBV30
j_call: TRBJ1-4
cdr3_aa: CAWNRQATDEKLFF

v_call: TRBV5-4
j_call: TRBJ1-2
cdr3_aa: CASSSSGTPYGYTF

v_call: TRBV15
j_call: TRBJ2-1
cdr3_aa: CATSRGSGGSYNEQFF

v_call: TRBV11-3
j_call: TRBJ2-2
cdr3_aa: CASSSSPGTVMAGELFF

v_call: TRBV7-9
j_call: TRBJ2-3
cdr3_aa: CASRRTGFTDTQYF

v_call: TRBV2
j_call: TRBJ1-6
cdr3_aa: CASSPQPQDWALHF

v_call: TRBV12-3/TRBV12-4
j_call: TRBJ2-3
cdr3_aa: CASCPSGTSTDTQYF

v_call: TRBV5-1
j_call: TRBJ1-1
cdr3_aa: CASSWKTGGHILNTEAFF

v_call: TRBV2
j_call: TRBJ1-5
cdr3_aa: CASSDVDSNQPQHF

v_call: TRBV7-9
j_call: TRBJ1-1
cdr3_aa: CASSFGKGEGTEAFF

v_call: TRBV20-1
j_call: TRBJ2-7
cdr3_aa: CSAGGLAGDYEQYF

v_call: TRBV12-3/TRBV12-4
j_call: TRBJ1-4
cdr3_aa: CASLSEKLFF

v_call: TRBV29-1
j_call: TRBJ2-7
cdr3_aa: CSVELFEGATYEQYF

v_call: TRBV13
j_call: TRBJ1-2
cdr3_aa: CASSFIQGALSF

v_call: TRBV6-2/TRBV6-3
j_call: TRBJ2-7
cdr3_aa: CASSYPTYEQYF

v_call: TRBV5-5
j_call: TRBJ2-3
cdr3_aa: CASSFGLAGSTDTQYF

v_call: TRBV15
j_call: TRBJ2-7
cdr3_aa: CATSRVGDSSEQYF

v_call: TRBV4-2
j_call: TRBJ2-1
cdr3_aa: CASSQETSGSYNEQFF

v_call: TRBV5-1
j_call: TRBJ1-2
cdr3_aa: CASSLSGVGTGEGYTF

v_call: TRBV20-1
j_call: TRBJ2-1
cdr3_aa: CSANRGLVPNEQFF

v_call: TRBV20-1
j_call: TRBJ1-2
cdr3_aa: CSARALNF

v_call: TRBV5-1
j_call: TRBJ1-2
cdr3_aa: CASSPGRSSYGYTF

v_call: TRBV30
j_call: TRBJ2-2
cdr3_aa: CAWTQQGMSGITGELFF

v_call: TRBV19
j_call: TRBJ1-5
cdr3_aa: CASSIFTGGLQPQHF

v_call: TRBV12-3/TRBV12-4
j_call: TRBJ2-2
cdr3_aa: CASSLTQPGELFF

v_call: TRBV7-8
j_call: TRBJ1-4
cdr3_aa: CASSLGYGLGANEKLFF

v_call: TRBV12-3/TRBV12-4
j_call: TRBJ2-7
cdr3_aa: CASSSGLAVAAEQYF

v_call: TRBV20-1
j_call: TRBJ1-6
cdr3_aa: CSAKLGTDNNSPLHF

v_call: TRBV14
j_call: TRBJ1-1
cdr3_aa: CASSQAMTGYTEAFF

v_call: TRBV6-5
j_call: TRBJ2-5
cdr3_aa: CASSWGQGPQETQYF

v_call: TRBV7-9
j_call: TRBJ2-2
cdr3_aa: CASAVSNTGELFF

v_call: TRBV7-9
j_call: TRBJ2-7
cdr3_aa: CATRGGGEQYF

v_call: TRBV9
j_call: TRBJ1-6
cdr3_aa: CASSVGQGASPLHF

v_call: TRBV7-2
j_call: TRBJ2-1
cdr3_aa: CASSQVTSGRAPQFF

v_call: TRBV20-1
j_call: TRBJ2-1
cdr3_aa: CSARPPNNEQFF

v_call: TRBV4-3
j_call: TRBJ2-3
cdr3_aa: CASSQDQRGTDTQYF

v_call: TRBV5-1
j_call: TRBJ1-2
cdr3_aa: CASSSDPGQGSGYTF

v_call: TRBV9
j_call: TRBJ2-1
cdr3_aa: CASVAGHEQFF

v_call: TRBV4-1
j_call: TRBJ2-2
cdr3_aa: CASSQGDRVPGELFF

v_call: TRBV14
j_call: TRBJ2-7
cdr3_aa: CASSQDESDSWEKYF